A single sample is the source of the 17 T cell receptor beta chains below, sequenced in a study of T cell responses to AZD1222 COVID-19 vaccine. The table came from immunoSEQ multiplex PCR; TCRdb's copy has only in-frame clones and leaves some out. The sample carries 95,000 to 150,000 clones, roughly nine tenths recorded once. This specimen was peripheral blood, taken on day 0 of AZD1222 vaccination. Every receptor here comes from an adult in good health.

CDR3 DNA: TGTGCCACCAGTGATGGGGGGGCGGGCAATCAGCCCCAGCATTTT. This codes for CATSDGGAGNQPQHF. The chain employs TRBV24-1 and TRBJ1-5; weak D call: TRBD1 (6 bases). Trimming left V 3 bases short and J 2 bases short, with 10 bases between. Germline V gene data show CDR1 as KGHDR and CDR2 as SFDVKD. This CDR3 region has 15 residues.

V usage is TRBV18 and J usage is TRBJ1-1; the D is unclear. Trimming took off 2 bases at V and 1 base at J, with 11 bases between the two ends. Germline values: CDR1 KGHSH, CDR2 LQKENI. The CDR3 loop spans 15 amino acids. CDR3 in DNA: TGTGCCAGCTCACCAGAGGAAATCCCGAACACTGAAGCTTTCTTT. Amino acid sequence: CASSPEEIPNTEAFF. Full variable domain (missing parts from reference TRBV18 and TRBJ1-1): NAGVMQNPRHLVRRRGQEARLRCSPMKGHSHVYWYRQLPEEGLKFMVYLQKENIIDESGMPKERFSAEFPKEGPSILRIQQVVRGDSAAYFCASSPEEIPNTEAFFGQGTRLTVV.

CDR3 nucleotide sequence: TGCAGTGCTAGTGACAGGGTTGTGGAAGAGACCCAGTACTTC. Amino acids: CSASDRVVEETQYF. V usage is TRBV20-1 and J usage is TRBJ2-5, with 7 bases matching TRBD1. Per germline, CDR1 DFQATT and CDR2 SNEGSKA (reference sequence). The CDR3 runs 14 residues. V shed 3 bases, J shed 3 bases, and the junction held 7 bases outside the gene matches.

The rearrangement links TRBV14 to TRBJ2-7, with D uncertain. Germline CDR1 SGHDN, CDR2 FVKESK. The V end was cut by 3 bases, the J end by 2 bases, with 14 bases between. This CDR3 comprises 15 residues. The CDR3: CASSQRQFLAYEQYF. The CDR3 DNA reads TGTGCCAGCAGCCAGCGTCAGTTTTTGGCCTACGAGCAGTACTTC.

The J gene is TRBJ2-7, the V gene TRBV4-2; 7 bases map to TRBD2. The CDR3 has 16 residues. The germline CDR1 and CDR2 sequences are LGHNA and YNFKEQ. V lost 0 bases and J lost 0; bases outside the gene matches: 5. The CDR3: CASSQEIGGSSYEQYF. The CDR3 DNA is TGTGCCAGCAGCCAAGAAATCGGCGGGAGCTCCTACGAGCAGTACTTC.

The CDR3 loop reads CASSLDTGIYNEQFF. DNA for the CDR3: TGTGCCAGCAGCTTAGATACCGGGATTTACAATGAGCAGTTCTTC. The chain carries TRBV11-3 and TRBJ2-1, with D perhaps TRBD2 (5 bases). There are 15 residues in the CDR3. V was trimmed by 0 bases and J by 4 bases, leaving 10 bases between them. Germline loops: CDR1 SGHNT, CDR2 YENEEA. The full variable domain, completed using reference TRBV11-3 and TRBJ2-1, is EAGVVQSPRYKIIEKKQPVAFWCNPISGHNTLYWYLQNLGQGPELLIRYENEEAVDDSQLPKDRFSAERLKGVDSTLKIQPAELGDSAVYLCASSLDTGIYNEQFFGPGTRLTVL.

The V and J genes are TRBV5-6 and TRBJ1-1; 11 bases map to TRBD1. The V gene end was trimmed by 1 base and the J gene end by 0 bases; junction bases not matched to a gene: 5. Germline V gives CDR1 SGHDT, CDR2 YYEEEE. The CDR3 sequence is 17 residues long. CDR3 DNA sequence: TGTGCCAGCAGCTTGTCCGGACAGGGGGCCATGAACACTGAAGCTTTCTTT. Translated: CASSLSGQGAMNTEAFF.

A word on this clone: Its ends do not fully match the called genes, so a read error is possible. This sequence joins TRBV7-7 and TRBJ2-3, with TRBD2 matching over 8 bases. The CDR3 extends over 15 amino acids. Germline values: CDR1 SSHAT, CDR2 FNYEAQ (reference sequence). CDR3 in amino acids: CASSLGGRHTDTQYF. The CDR3, as DNA: TGTGCTAGCAGCTTAGGCGGGAGGCACACAGATACGCAGTATTTT.

CDR3 in DNA: TGTGCCAGCAGTTACGAGAATTCACCCCTCCACTTT. Encoded protein: CASSYENSPLHF. The chain employs TRBV6-2 or TRBV6-3 and TRBJ1-6, with D hard to call. This CDR3 is built from 12 residues. V lost 2 bases to trimming and J lost 7 bases, with 3 bases between them. CDR1 is MNHEY, CDR2 SVGEGT, per germline.

The genes are TRBV13 and TRBJ2-5; no clear D. CDR1 is PRHDT, CDR2 FYEKMQ, per germline (reference sequence). The CDR3 spans 12 residues. The germline V and J ends were trimmed by 5 bases and 3 bases, with 7 bases remaining between them. The CDR3 here is CASSQSKETQYF. In DNA form, the CDR3 reads TGTGCCAGCAGCCAATCCAAAGAGACCCAGTACTTC.

The chain is built from TRBV11-2 and TRBJ2-7, with TRBD1 identical over 8 bases. After removal of 5 bases from V and 9 bases from J, the junction contained 9 bases not matched to a gene. Germline CDR1 reads SGHAT; CDR2 reads FQNNGV. The CDR3 sequence is 13 residues long. This CDR3 reads CASSPGTGGVQYF. The DNA of the CDR3 is TGTGCCAGCAGCCCCGGGACAGGAGGGGTGCAGTACTTC.

This chain connects TRBV3-1 (or the pseudogene TRBV3-2) to TRBJ1-4; a weak D match, TRBD1 (6 bases). Germline CDR1 and CDR2: LGHDT and YNNKEL (reference sequence). This CDR3 spans 15 amino acids. V lost 4 bases, J lost 5 bases, and 14 bases lay in between. The chain's CDR3 is CASSPSGGGNEKLFF. Here the CDR3 DNA reads TGTGCCAGCAGCCCGTCAGGAGGGGGAAATGAAAAACTGTTTTTT.

The chain is built from TRBV5-1 and TRBJ2-7, with a weak D call TRBD1 (6 bases). V lost 2 bases, J lost 3 bases, and 21 bases lay in between. This CDR3 contains 17 residues. Germline loops: CDR1 SGHRS, CDR2 YFSETQ. The CDR3: CASSLQGAAFSGYEQYF. CDR3 nucleotide sequence: TGCGCCAGCAGCTTACAGGGCGCGGCGTTCTCTGGCTACGAGCAGTACTTC.

This clone was seen a single time. This chain connects TRBV6-1 to TRBJ1-4; TRBD1 is a possible D gene (5 bases). V was cut by 0 bases and J by 11 bases, with 13 bases left in between. The V gene's germline CDR1 is MNHNS and CDR2 SASEGT. This CDR3 has 14 amino acids. This CDR3 reads CASSEAQGGGKLFF. CDR3 coding DNA: TGTGCCAGCAGTGAAGCGCAGGGAGGTGGGAAACTGTTTTTT.

Comments on this clone: At one end the junction does not follow the germline gene, possibly because of a read error. Different DNA sequences within this sample yield the same CDR3. DNA of the CDR3: TGTGCCAGCAGTCTATGGGGGGGCAGGGGGCTTCAGCCCCAGCATTTT. Its protein product is CASSLWGGRGLQPQHF. The chain recombines TRBV28 with TRBJ1-5; 8 bases are a match to TRBD1. The germline CDR1 and CDR2 sequences are MDHEN and SYDVKM. The CDR3 has 16 amino acids.

V and J are TRBV4-1 and TRBJ1-1; the match to TRBD1 covers 9 bases. With 1 base clipped from V and 6 bases from J, the junction kept 9 bases outside the gene matches. The germline gives CDR1 MGHRA, CDR2 YSYEKL. The CDR3 is made up of 16 amino acids. The CDR3 loop is CASSQGGRTGGSEAFF. Written as DNA, the CDR3 is TGCGCCAGCAGCCAAGGGGGCCGCACAGGGGGCTCTGAAGCTTTCTTT.

The chain links TRBV9 to TRBJ2-5, with D maybe TRBD2 (7 bases). Trimming cost V 0 bases and J 3 bases, with 12 bases left between them. The CDR3 consists of 15 residues. Germline-derived CDR1 and CDR2 are SGDLS and YYNGEE. The CDR3 loop is CASSVDREGEETQYF. CDR3 bases: TGTGCCAGCAGCGTAGACAGGGAGGGCGAAGAGACCCAGTACTTC.